This entry features one T cell receptor (beta chain) sequence. The entry originates in a study of cytomegalovirus exposure and HLA in healthy donors. The PCR was carried out with 60 Vbeta primers and 13 Jbeta primers. Using immunoSEQ multiplex PCR, the repertoire was profiled, and TCRdb retains in-frame clones only, with some absent. The sample holds 160,000 or so clones; roughly 79% are singletons and the top ten take about 1.6%. This CDR3 is built from 16 residues. The trim removed 5 bases at V and 4 bases at J, leaving 8 bases unmatched. Germline V gives CDR1 MNHEY, CDR2 SMNVEV (reference sequence).

This sequence was found in a middle-aged man in good health and CMV-seronegative. The V call is TRBV27, the J call TRBJ2-5; 12 bases align to TRBD2. Sequencing was performed on PBMCs. In nucleotides, the CDR3 is TGTGCCAGCAGTCCGAGACTAGCGGGAGTAACAGAGACCCAGTACTTC. Translation gives CASSPRLAGVTETQYF.